Below, 23 T cell receptor beta chains from the same sample are listed, as sequenced in a study of cytomegalovirus exposure and HLA in healthy donors. PCR employed 60 Vbeta and 13 Jbeta primers. Sequenced by immunoSEQ multiplex PCR; TCRdb stores in-frame clones only, minus some. This sample has under 200,000 clones, with more than 65% found just once. Sequencing was done on a sample of PBMCs. The receptors were gathered from a male donor in good health and CMV-seronegative.

This clone appeared a few times. In nucleotides, the CDR3 is TGCGCCAGCAGATGGGGAGGGGGGGAGTCTGAAGCTTTCTTT. This translates into CASRWGGGESEAFF. V and J are TRBV5-1 and TRBJ1-1, with D perhaps TRBD1 (6 bases). CDR1 is SGHRS and CDR2 is YFSETQ in the germline V gene. CDR3 length: 14 amino acids. Trimming stripped 5 bases from V and 6 bases from J, with 17 bases between.

The chain is built from TRBV4-3 and TRBJ2-3; 7 bases map to TRBD2. CDR3 length equals 18 residues. V was clipped by 3 bases and J by 0 bases; unmatched bases: 12. Germline CDR1 is LGHNA and CDR2 is YSLEER. The CDR3 DNA is TGCGCCAGCAGCCATTTTACCGACGGGGGGACTAGCACAGATACGCAGTATTTT. As protein: CASSHFTDGGTSTDTQYF.

This chain links TRBV29-1 with TRBJ1-2; D gene ambiguous. The germline gives CDR1 SQVTM, CDR2 ANQGSEA. The CDR3 has 11 residues. Deletions cut 7 bases from V and 4 bases from J, with 10 bases between. In nucleotides, the CDR3 is TGCAGCGCCCCGGGGAGCTATGGCTACACCTTC. Translated: CSAPGSYGYTF.

This chain uses TRBV7-2 with TRBJ1-2, with D perhaps matching TRBD1 (6 bases). Trimming removed 6 bases at V and 3 bases at J, with 20 bases between. Germline V gene data show CDR1 as SGHTA and CDR2 as FQGNSA. This CDR3 is built from 16 residues. CDR3 sequence: CASSRSPAGGHYGYTF. Here the CDR3 DNA reads TGTGCCAGCAGTCGATCCCCGGCCGGGGGGCACTATGGCTACACCTTC.

V is TRBV2 and J is TRBJ1-2, with D possibly being TRBD1 (5 bases). The CDR3 is 13 amino acids. Looked up from germline, CDR1 is SNHLY and CDR2 is FYNNEI. V lost 1 base and J lost 6, with 9 bases in between. Here the CDR3 reads CASSEVGQHGYTF. DNA for the CDR3: TGTGCCAGCAGTGAAGTGGGGCAGCATGGCTACACCTTC.

The V call is TRBV25-1, the J call TRBJ2-5; no clear D gene. Germline assignment: CDR1 MGHDK and CDR2 SYGVNS. The CDR3 runs to 14 residues. V lost 2 bases and J 2 bases, leaving 9 bases between the germline ends. This chain's CDR3 is CASSELGLQETQYF. The CDR3 DNA reads TGTGCCAGCAGTGAACTAGGATTGCAAGAGACCCAGTACTTC.

This clone was found a few times. CDR3 in amino acids: CASSFILDRRYGYTF. CDR3 in DNA: TGTGCCAGCAGCTTTATCTTGGACAGGAGATATGGCTACACCTTC. This chain uses TRBV11-2 with TRBJ1-2; TRBD1 agrees at 7 bases. This CDR3 is built from 15 residues. Germline CDR1 and CDR2: SGHAT and FQNNGV. Unmatched junction bases numbered 9, after V lost 3 bases and J lost 5 bases.

The CDR3, as DNA: TGTGCCAGCACCCCGACAGGGAGACGAAACACTGAAGCTTTCTTT. Its protein product is CASTPTGRRNTEAFF. The chain is built from TRBV5-8 and TRBJ1-1; 7 bases map to TRBD1. The length of the CDR3 is 15 residues. Trimming at V came to 6 bases and at J to 2 bases, leaving 10 bases not matched to a gene. The germline CDR1 and CDR2 sequences are SGHTS and YDEGEE.

The V gene is TRBV5-1, the J gene TRBJ2-2, with D perhaps matching TRBD2 (5 bases). Germline V CDR1 and CDR2: SGHRS, YFSETQ. The ends were cut back, 5 bases at V and 4 bases at J, with 15 bases in the middle. The CDR3 length is 15 residues. CDR3 in DNA: TGCGCCAGCAGAACGTCTGCTAGCAGCACCGGGGAGCTGTTTTTT. It is translated as CASRTSASSTGELFF.

This clone was seen once. This chain joins TRBV7-9 and TRBJ2-2; unclear D gene. The CDR3 spans 13 residues. V was pared by 6 bases and J by 6 bases, with 11 bases between. Germline assignment: CDR1 SEHNR and CDR2 FQNEAQ (reference sequence). DNA of the CDR3: TGTGCCAGCAGAAACGCAGTTTCCGGGGAGCTGTTTTTT. Amino acids: CASRNAVSGELFF.

This clone was found a few times. This rearrangement joins TRBV5-6 to TRBJ1-2; D is ambiguous. The CDR3 is made up of 13 amino acids. Trimming removed 1 base at V and 6 bases at J, with 10 bases between. Germline CDR1 SGHDT, CDR2 YYEEEE. Here the CDR3 DNA reads TGTGCCAGCAGCTTGAGCGGGAGGGATGGCTACACCTTC. Translated, it gives CASSLSGRDGYTF. Filled out from reference TRBV5-6 and TRBJ1-2, the complete variable domain reads DAGVTQSPTHLIKTRGQQVTLRCSPKSGHDTVSWYQQALGQGPQFIFQYYEEEERQRGNFPDRFSGHQFPNYSSELNVNALLLGDSALYLCASSLSGRDGYTFGSGTRLTVV.

This clone was picked up one time. This chain connects TRBV4-3 to TRBJ1-1; D gene unclear. The germline V gene encodes CDR1 LGHNA and CDR2 YSLEER. The CDR3 is made up of 14 amino acids. Trimming cost V 1 base and J 4 bases, with 10 bases left between them. The CDR3 is CASSQVPGSTEAFF. The CDR3 nucleotides read TGCGCCAGCAGCCAAGTCCCGGGTAGCACTGAAGCTTTCTTT.

The genes are TRBV10-3 and TRBJ2-1; 12 positions match TRBD1. Germline values: CDR1 ENHRY, CDR2 SYGVKD. CDR3 length equals 15 residues. J lost 7 bases, V lost 6 bases, and 7 bases had no gene match. CDR3 DNA: TGTGCCATCAGGGCCGGGACAGGGGGCTTTAATGAGCAGTTCTTC. Translation gives CAIRAGTGGFNEQFF.

The gene calls are TRBV9 and TRBJ1-1; D might be TRBD1 (5 bases). Trimming stripped 8 bases from V and 3 bases from J, with 8 bases between. CDR1 and CDR2 from the germline V gene are SGDLS and YYNGEE. CDR3 length: 11 amino acids. The CDR3 DNA follows: TGTGCCAGTGGGGGGTACACTGAAGCTTTCTTT. It encodes CASGGYTEAFF.

Remarks on this clone: An end of the junction does not agree with germline; a read error may underlie this. The rearrangement links TRBV10-1 to TRBJ2-3; weak D call: TRBD2 (5 bases). Germline CDR1 is WNHNN and CDR2 is SYGVQD (reference sequence). The CDR3 has 16 amino acids. Here the CDR3 reads CASSEEGRLSKDTQYF. The DNA of the CDR3 is TGCGCCAGCAGTGAGGAGGGTCGGCTCAGCAAAGATACGCAGTATTTT.

This chain links TRBV28 with TRBJ1-2; D remains ambiguous. CDR1 is MDHEN and CDR2 is SYDVKM in the germline V gene. The CDR3 spans 17 residues. Trimming cost V 2 bases and J 4 bases, with 20 bases left between them. The CDR3 sequence is CASSLPPSSAGGYGYTF. The CDR3 DNA is TGTGCCAGCAGTTTACCCCCTTCGAGCGCGGGAGGCTATGGCTACACCTTC.

There are a few counts of this clone. The chain employs TRBV27 and TRBJ1-2; possibly TRBD1 for D (6 bases). Germline V gene lookup returns CDR1 MNHEY and CDR2 SMNVEV (reference sequence). CDR3 length: 12 residues. V was trimmed by 3 bases and J by 5 bases, leaving 7 bases between them. DNA of the CDR3: TGTGCCAGCAGTTTTAGGGGGTATGGCTACACCTTC. The encoded protein is CASSFRGYGYTF.

This clone has a handful of counts. This chain uses TRBV7-9 with TRBJ2-7, with 8 bases lining up with TRBD1. From germline, CDR1 is SEHNR and CDR2 FQNEAQ (reference sequence). The CDR3 runs 18 residues. Trimming removed 4 bases from V and 0 bases from J; junction bases left unmatched: 14. This CDR3 is CASSSRGGQGPFSYEQYF. The CDR3 nucleotides are TGTGCCAGCAGCTCACGGGGCGGACAGGGACCCTTCTCCTACGAGCAGTACTTC.

J is TRBJ1-1 and V is TRBV29-1; a possible D gene is TRBD1 (6 bases). Germline assignment: CDR1 SQVTM and CDR2 ANQGSEA. Trimming shortened V by 5 bases and J by 0 bases, and 10 bases separated the two germline ends. The CDR3 sequence is 13 residues long. This CDR3 is CSVFGTMNTEAFF. The CDR3 DNA sequence: TGCAGCGTTTTTGGGACAATGAACACTGAAGCTTTCTTT.

The genes are TRBV14 and TRBJ2-7, with D maybe TRBD1 (6 bases). There are 13 residues in the CDR3. V was trimmed by 1 base and J by 5 bases, leaving 9 bases between them. Germline CDR1 and CDR2: SGHDN and FVKESK. The CDR3 nucleotides are TGTGCCAGCAGCCAAGTAAGGGGGAACGAGCAGTACTTC. Amino acids: CASSQVRGNEQYF.

This clone was detected only a few times. V and J are TRBV19 and TRBJ2-2; D unresolved. The CDR3 consists of 14 residues. V lost 3 bases, J lost 6 bases, and 11 bases lay in between. CDR1 and CDR2 from the germline V gene are LNHDA and SQIVND (reference sequence). The CDR3 is CASSIWAIPGELFF. CDR3 nucleotides: TGTGCCAGTAGTATCTGGGCAATCCCCGGGGAGCTGTTTTTT.

This rearrangement joins TRBV5-4 to TRBJ2-3, with 7 bases lining up with TRBD1. Germline assignment: CDR1 SGHNT and CDR2 YYREEE (reference sequence). The V gene end was trimmed by 4 bases and the J gene end by 1 base; junction bases not matched to a gene: 6. The CDR3 runs 15 residues. This chain's CDR3 is CASSEGQRGTDTQYF. The CDR3 bases are TGTGCCAGCAGCGAGGGACAGAGGGGCACAGATACGCAGTATTTT.

As regards this clone: At one boundary the junction diverges from the germline segment, which might be a read error. The V gene is TRBV7-9, the J gene TRBJ2-7; 8 bases line up with TRBD1. This CDR3 is built from 16 residues. Germline CDR1 reads SEHNR; CDR2 reads FQNEAQ (reference sequence). DNA of the CDR3: TGTTCCAGCAGCGCCCGAACCCTGACAGGGGCCTACGAGCAGTACTTC. Translation gives CSSSARTLTGAYEQYF.